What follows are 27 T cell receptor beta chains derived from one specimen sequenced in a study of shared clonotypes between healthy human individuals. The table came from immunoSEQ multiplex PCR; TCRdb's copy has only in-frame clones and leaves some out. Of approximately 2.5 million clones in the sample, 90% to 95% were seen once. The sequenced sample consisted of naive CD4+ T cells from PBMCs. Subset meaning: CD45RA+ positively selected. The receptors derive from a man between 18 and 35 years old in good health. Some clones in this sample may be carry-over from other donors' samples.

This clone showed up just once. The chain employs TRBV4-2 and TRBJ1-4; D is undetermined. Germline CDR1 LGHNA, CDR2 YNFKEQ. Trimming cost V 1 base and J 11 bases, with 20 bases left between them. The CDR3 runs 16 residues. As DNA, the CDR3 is TGTGCCAGCAGCCAAGGTCTCGCCACCCAACCCGTCAAACTGTTTTTT. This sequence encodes CASSQGLATQPVKLFF.

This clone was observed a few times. The CDR3 sequence is CASRRTGVNTGELFF. The CDR3 nucleotides read TGTGCCAGCAGAAGGACAGGGGTCAACACCGGGGAGCTGTTTTTT. The chain links TRBV7-6 to TRBJ2-2; 9 bases fit TRBD1. From germline, CDR1 is SGHVS and CDR2 FNYEAQ. Germline trimming cut 6 bases from V and 2 bases from J; bases unmatched to any gene: 4. The CDR3 consists of 15 residues.

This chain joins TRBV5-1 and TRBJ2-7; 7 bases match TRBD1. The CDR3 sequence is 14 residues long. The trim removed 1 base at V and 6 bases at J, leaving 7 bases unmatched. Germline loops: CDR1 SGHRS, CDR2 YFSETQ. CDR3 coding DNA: TGCGCCAGCAGCTTGACAGGGGCGAGTGGCGAGCAGTACTTC. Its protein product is CASSLTGASGEQYF.

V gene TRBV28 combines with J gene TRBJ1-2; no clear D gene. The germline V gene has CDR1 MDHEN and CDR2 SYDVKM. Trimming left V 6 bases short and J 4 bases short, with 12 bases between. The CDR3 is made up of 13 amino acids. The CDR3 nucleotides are TGTGCCAGCAGGCTGACAAGAAGCTATGGCTACACCTTC. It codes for CASRLTRSYGYTF.

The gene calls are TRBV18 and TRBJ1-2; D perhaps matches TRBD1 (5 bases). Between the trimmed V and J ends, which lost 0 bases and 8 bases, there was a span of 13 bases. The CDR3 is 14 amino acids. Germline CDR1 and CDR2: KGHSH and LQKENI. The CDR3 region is CASSPPARADGYTF. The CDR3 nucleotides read TGTGCCAGCTCACCACCGGCCAGGGCGGACGGCTACACCTTC.

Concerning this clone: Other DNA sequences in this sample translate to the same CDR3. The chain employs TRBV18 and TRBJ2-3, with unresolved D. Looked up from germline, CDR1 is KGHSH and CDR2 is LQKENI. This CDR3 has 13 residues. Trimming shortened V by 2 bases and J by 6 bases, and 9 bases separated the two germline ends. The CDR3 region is CASSPELADTQYF. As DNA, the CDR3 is TGTGCCAGCTCACCAGAGTTGGCCGATACGCAGTATTTT.

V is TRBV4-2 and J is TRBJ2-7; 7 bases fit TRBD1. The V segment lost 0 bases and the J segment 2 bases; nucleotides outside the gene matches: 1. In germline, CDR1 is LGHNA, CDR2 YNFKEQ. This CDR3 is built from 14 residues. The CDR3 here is CASSQDDRAYEQYF. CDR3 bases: TGTGCCAGCAGCCAAGATGACAGGGCCTACGAGCAGTACTTC.

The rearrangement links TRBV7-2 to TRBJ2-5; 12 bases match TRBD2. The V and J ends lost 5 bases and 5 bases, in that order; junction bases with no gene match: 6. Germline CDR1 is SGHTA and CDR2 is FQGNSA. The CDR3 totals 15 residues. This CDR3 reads CASSPGLAGMETQYF. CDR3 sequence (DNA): TGTGCCAGCAGCCCAGGACTAGCGGGAATGGAGACCCAGTACTTC.

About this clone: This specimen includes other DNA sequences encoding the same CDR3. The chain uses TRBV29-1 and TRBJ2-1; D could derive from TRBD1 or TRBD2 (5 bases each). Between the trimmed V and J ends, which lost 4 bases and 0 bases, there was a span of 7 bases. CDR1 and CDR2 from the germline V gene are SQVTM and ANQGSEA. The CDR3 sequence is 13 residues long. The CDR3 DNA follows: TGCAGCGTTGTGGGGGTCTCCTACAATGAGCAGTTCTTC. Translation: CSVVGVSYNEQFF.

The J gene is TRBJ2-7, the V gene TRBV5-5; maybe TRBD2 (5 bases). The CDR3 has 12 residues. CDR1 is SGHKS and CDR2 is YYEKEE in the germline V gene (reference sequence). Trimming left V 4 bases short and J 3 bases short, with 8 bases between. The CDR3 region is CASSRELYEQYF. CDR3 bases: TGTGCCAGCAGCCGGGAACTCTACGAGCAGTACTTC.

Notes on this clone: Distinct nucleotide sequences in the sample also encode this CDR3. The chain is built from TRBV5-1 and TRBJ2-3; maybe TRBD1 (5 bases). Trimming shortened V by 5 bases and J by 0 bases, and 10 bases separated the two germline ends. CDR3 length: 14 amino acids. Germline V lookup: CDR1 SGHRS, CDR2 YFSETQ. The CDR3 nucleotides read TGCGCCAGCAGTGGGGCCGGTAGCACAGATACGCAGTATTTT. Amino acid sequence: CASSGAGSTDTQYF.

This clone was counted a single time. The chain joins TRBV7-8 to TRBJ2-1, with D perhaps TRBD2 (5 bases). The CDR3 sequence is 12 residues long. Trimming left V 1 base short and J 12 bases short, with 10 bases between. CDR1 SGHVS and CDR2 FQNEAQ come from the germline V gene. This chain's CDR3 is CASSLELGGQFF. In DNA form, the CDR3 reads TGTGCCAGCAGCTTAGAACTAGGCGGGCAGTTCTTC.

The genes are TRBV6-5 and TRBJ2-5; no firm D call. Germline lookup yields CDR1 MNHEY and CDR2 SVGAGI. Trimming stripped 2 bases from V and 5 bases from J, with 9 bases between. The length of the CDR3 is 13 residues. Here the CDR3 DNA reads TGTGCCAGCAGTTACCGCAGATCCGAGACCCAGTACTTC. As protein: CASSYRRSETQYF.

CDR3 DNA sequence: TGTGCCAGCAGTGGGGGGGCTGGGGCCAACGTCCTGACTTTC. It encodes CASSGGAGANVLTF. The rearrangement joins TRBV28 to TRBJ2-6; 7 positions agree with TRBD2. CDR3 length equals 14 residues. J gave up 2 bases and V 5 bases, and 0 bases lay outside the gene matches. Germline V lookup: CDR1 MDHEN, CDR2 SYDVKM.

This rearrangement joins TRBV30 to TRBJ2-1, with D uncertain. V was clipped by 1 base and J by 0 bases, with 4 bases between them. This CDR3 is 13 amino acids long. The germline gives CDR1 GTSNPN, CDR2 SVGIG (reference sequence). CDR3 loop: CAWSDSSYNEQFF. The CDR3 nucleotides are TGTGCCTGGAGTGATAGCTCCTACAATGAGCAGTTCTTC.

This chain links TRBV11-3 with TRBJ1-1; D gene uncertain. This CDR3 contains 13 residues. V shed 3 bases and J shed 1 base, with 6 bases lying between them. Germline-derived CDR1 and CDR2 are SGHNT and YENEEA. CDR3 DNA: TGTGCCAGCAGCTTCCATGGGAACACTGAAGCTTTCTTT. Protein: CASSFHGNTEAFF.

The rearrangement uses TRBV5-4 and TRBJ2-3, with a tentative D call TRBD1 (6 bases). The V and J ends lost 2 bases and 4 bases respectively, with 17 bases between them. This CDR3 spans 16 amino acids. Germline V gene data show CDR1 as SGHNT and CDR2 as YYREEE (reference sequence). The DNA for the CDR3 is TGTGCCAGCAGCTTTGTATCCAACAGGGCCTCAGATACGCAGTATTTT. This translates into CASSFVSNRASDTQYF.

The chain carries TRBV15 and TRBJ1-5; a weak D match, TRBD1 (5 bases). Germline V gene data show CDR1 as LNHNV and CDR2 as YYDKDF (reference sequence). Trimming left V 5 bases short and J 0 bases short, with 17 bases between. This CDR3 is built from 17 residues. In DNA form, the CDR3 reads TGTGCCACCAGCCCCAACGCCGGGGCCTATAGCAATCAGCCCCAGCATTTT. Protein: CATSPNAGAYSNQPQHF. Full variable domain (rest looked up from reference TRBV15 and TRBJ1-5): DAMVIQNPRYQVTQFGKPVTLSCSQTLNHNVMYWYQQKSSQAPKLLFHYYDKDFNNEADTPDNFQSRRPNTSFCFLDIRSPGLGDTAMYLCATSPNAGAYSNQPQHFGDGTRLSIL.

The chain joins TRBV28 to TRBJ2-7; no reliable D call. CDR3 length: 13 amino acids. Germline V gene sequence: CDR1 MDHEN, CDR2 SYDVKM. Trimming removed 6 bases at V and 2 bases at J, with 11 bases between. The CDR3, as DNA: TGTGCCAGCAGCGCAACTGTTCCCTACGAGCAGTACTTC. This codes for CASSATVPYEQYF.

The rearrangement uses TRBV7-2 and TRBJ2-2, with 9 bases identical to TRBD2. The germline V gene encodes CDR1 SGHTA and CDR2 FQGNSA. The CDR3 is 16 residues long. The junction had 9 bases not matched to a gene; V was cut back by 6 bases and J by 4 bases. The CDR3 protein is CASSPTGTSFTGELFF. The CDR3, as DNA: TGTGCCAGCAGTCCCACGGGGACTAGCTTCACCGGGGAGCTGTTTTTT.

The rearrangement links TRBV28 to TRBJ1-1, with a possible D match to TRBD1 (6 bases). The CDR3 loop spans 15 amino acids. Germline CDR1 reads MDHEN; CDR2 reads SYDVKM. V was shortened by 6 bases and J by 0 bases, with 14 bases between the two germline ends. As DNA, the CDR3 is TGTGCCAGCAGCCGTCGGGGACATTTGAACACTGAAGCTTTCTTT. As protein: CASSRRGHLNTEAFF.

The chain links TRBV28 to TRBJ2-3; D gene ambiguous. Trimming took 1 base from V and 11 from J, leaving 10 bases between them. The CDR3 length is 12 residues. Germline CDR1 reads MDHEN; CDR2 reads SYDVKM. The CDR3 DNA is TGTGCCAGCAGTTTATCCGTGGGTGGGCAGTATTTT. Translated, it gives CASSLSVGGQYF.

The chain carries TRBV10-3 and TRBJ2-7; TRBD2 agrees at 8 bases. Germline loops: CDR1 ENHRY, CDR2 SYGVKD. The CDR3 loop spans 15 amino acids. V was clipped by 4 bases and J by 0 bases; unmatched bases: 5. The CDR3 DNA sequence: TGTGCCATCAGTGGCCTAGCGGGTAACTCCTACGAGCAGTACTTC. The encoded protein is CAISGLAGNSYEQYF.

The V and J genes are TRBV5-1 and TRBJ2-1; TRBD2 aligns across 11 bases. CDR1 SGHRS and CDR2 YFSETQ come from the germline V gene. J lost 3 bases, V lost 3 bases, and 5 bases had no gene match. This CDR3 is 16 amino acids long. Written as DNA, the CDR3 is TGCGCCAGCAGCTGGGCCGGGACTAGCGGCTACAATGAGCAGTTCTTC. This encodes CASSWAGTSGYNEQFF.

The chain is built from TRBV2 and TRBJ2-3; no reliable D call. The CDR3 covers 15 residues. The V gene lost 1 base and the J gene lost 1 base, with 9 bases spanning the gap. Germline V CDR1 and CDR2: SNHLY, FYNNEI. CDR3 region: CASSEGRKRTDTQYF. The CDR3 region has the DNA TGTGCCAGCAGTGAAGGACGGAAACGCACAGATACGCAGTATTTT.

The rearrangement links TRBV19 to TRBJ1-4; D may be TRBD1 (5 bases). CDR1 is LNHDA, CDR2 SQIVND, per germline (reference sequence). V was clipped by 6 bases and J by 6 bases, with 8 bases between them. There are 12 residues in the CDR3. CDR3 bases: TGTGCCAGTAGGGAACAGGATGAAAAACTGTTTTTT. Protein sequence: CASREQDEKLFF.

The CDR3 is CASSKGRQGGDEQYF. The CDR3 nucleotides read TGCGCCAGCAGCAAGGGGAGGCAGGGGGGGGACGAGCAGTACTTC. The chain employs TRBV4-1 and TRBJ2-7, with D possibly called TRBD1 or TRBD2 (7 bases each). CDR3 length: 15 residues. In germline, CDR1 is MGHRA, CDR2 YSYEKL. The V gene lost 5 bases and the J gene lost 5 bases, with 19 bases spanning the gap.